These 18 T cell receptor beta chains were all obtained from the same sample, sequenced in a study of cytotoxic CD8 clonotypes in ibrutinib-treated CLL. This table comes from immunoSEQ multiplex PCR, and its TCRdb copy is limited to in-frame clones, with some not included. The sample lists under 300,000 clones; 60% to 80% were seen once. Sequenced here: PBMCs, sampled at disease progression, from a patient treated with ibrutinib. These receptors were collected from a human donor with chronic lymphocytic leukemia.

The V call is TRBV25-1, the J call TRBJ1-2, with D possibly matching TRBD1 (5 bases). V lost 6 bases, J lost 5 bases, and 16 bases lay in between. Germline lookup yields CDR1 MGHDK and CDR2 SYGVNS. This CDR3 has 14 residues. CDR3 DNA sequence: TGTGCCAGCAGCCTTGCTGGAGCAGGGTATGGCTACACCTTC. Protein: CASSLAGAGYGYTF.

This chain joins TRBV29-1 and TRBJ2-1; D may be TRBD1 (5 bases). This CDR3 is built from 10 residues. Per the germline V gene, CDR1 is SQVTM and CDR2 is ANQGSEA. The ends were cut back, 2 bases at V and 9 bases at J, with 5 bases in the middle. CDR3 nucleotides: TGCAGCGTTGAACAGGGTGAGCAGTTCTTC. It specifies CSVEQGEQFF.

The CDR3 sequence is CASSQVATGRNQPQHF. DNA of the CDR3: TGCGCCAGCAGCCAAGTGGCGACAGGACGAAATCAGCCCCAGCATTTT. The chain joins TRBV4-1 to TRBJ1-5; possible D gene TRBD1, 6 bases. Germline CDR1 MGHRA, CDR2 YSYEKL. Trimming took off 1 base at V and 4 bases at J, with 14 bases between the two ends. This CDR3 region has 16 residues.

V usage is TRBV14 and J usage is TRBJ1-4; D unclear. CDR3 length: 16 residues. Germline lookup yields CDR1 SGHDN and CDR2 FVKESK. V was pared by 1 base and J by 8 bases, with 17 bases between. The CDR3 coding sequence is TGTGCCAGCAGCCAAGGAGTTACGTCCGTTGGGGAAAAACTGTTTTTT. Encoded protein: CASSQGVTSVGEKLFF.

In this sample, this clone turned up once. The chain combines TRBV4-1 with TRBJ2-1; D unresolved. Trimming removed 0 bases at V and 12 bases at J, with 18 bases between. Germline assignment: CDR1 MGHRA and CDR2 YSYEKL. This CDR3 is built from 15 residues. CDR3 residues: CASSQDEGSGIGQFF. Here the CDR3 DNA reads TGCGCCAGCAGCCAAGATGAAGGATCAGGAATCGGGCAGTTCTTC.

The rearrangement joins TRBV7-9 to TRBJ2-7, with D possibly TRBD1 on 6 matching bases. The CDR3 contains 13 residues. Trimming took 4 bases from V and 1 from J, leaving 8 bases between them. Germline V lookup: CDR1 SEHNR, CDR2 FQNEAQ (reference sequence). CDR3 DNA sequence: TGTGCCAGCAGCTCGGACAGTTCCTACGAGCAGTACTTC. As protein: CASSSDSSYEQYF.

The rearrangement joins TRBV28 to TRBJ2-1; TRBD2 might be the D (5 bases). Trimming pared 5 bases from V and 8 bases from J, leaving 10 bases between. This CDR3 comprises 12 residues. Germline CDR1 reads MDHEN; CDR2 reads SYDVKM. CDR3 sequence: CASSPEGDEQFF. The DNA of the CDR3 is TGTGCCAGCAGTCCCGAGGGCGATGAGCAGTTCTTC.

This clone showed up just a few times. The chain is built from TRBV2 and TRBJ2-3, with 7 bases matching TRBD1. Germline assignment: CDR1 SNHLY and CDR2 FYNNEI. The V segment lost 10 bases and the J segment 5 bases; nucleotides outside the gene matches: 15. The length of the CDR3 is 15 residues. DNA for the CDR3: TGTGCCAACACGGGGACAGTGGGTCCACAAGATACGCAGTATTTT. As protein: CANTGTVGPQDTQYF.

Points on this clone: Other DNA sequences in the same sample also yield this CDR3. The chain uses TRBV18 and TRBJ2-7; either TRBD1 or TRBD2 may fit D (5 bases each). The CDR3 loop spans 13 amino acids. In germline, CDR1 is KGHSH, CDR2 LQKENI. V lost 4 bases, J lost 0 bases, and 7 bases lay in between. CDR3 sequence: CASSRGSSYEQYF. The CDR3 region has the DNA TGTGCCAGCTCACGGGGGAGCTCCTACGAGCAGTACTTC.

The chain carries TRBV4-1 and TRBJ2-3; weak D call: TRBD1 (5 bases). The CDR3 length is 15 residues. Trimming stripped 1 base from V and 5 bases from J, with 13 bases between. Germline V gene lookup returns CDR1 MGHRA and CDR2 YSYEKL. The CDR3 spells CASSQGLRAVDTQYF. The CDR3, as DNA: TGCGCCAGCAGCCAAGGTCTCAGGGCGGTAGATACGCAGTATTTT.

About this clone itself: The sample carries other DNA sequences with the same CDR3. The chain employs TRBV28 and TRBJ2-3; D is uncertain. Trimming took 5 bases from V and 2 from J, leaving 5 bases between them. Germline V gene sequence: CDR1 MDHEN, CDR2 SYDVKM. This CDR3 spans 12 amino acids. CDR3 loop: CASSLPTDTQYF. The CDR3 DNA is TGTGCCAGCAGTCTTCCCACAGATACGCAGTATTTT.

V usage is TRBV19 and J usage is TRBJ2-3; the match to TRBD1 covers 8 bases. V dropped 5 bases and J dropped 6; count of bases not matched to a gene: 16. CDR1 is LNHDA, CDR2 SQIVND, per germline (reference sequence). The CDR3 spans 17 residues. CDR3 bases: TGTGCCAGTAGTCGAGATGCTGTGCAGGGGGCCTGGGATACGCAGTATTTT. This translates into CASSRDAVQGAWDTQYF.

CDR3: CASSTRKEGNQPQHF. The CDR3 nucleotides are TGTGCCAGCAGTACTCGAAAAGAGGGCAATCAGCCCCAGCATTTT. The gene calls are TRBV14 and TRBJ1-5; D remains unclear. The CDR3 runs to 15 residues. V lost 6 bases and J lost 2, with 14 bases in between. Per germline, CDR1 SGHDN and CDR2 FVKESK.

The chain has TRBV6-5 and TRBJ2-7; the D gene is possibly TRBD2 (6 bases). This CDR3 spans 13 amino acids. Per the germline V gene, CDR1 is MNHEY and CDR2 is SVGAGI. The germline V and J ends were trimmed by 6 bases and 4 bases, with 13 bases remaining between them. The CDR3 reads CASRSGLLYEQYF. CDR3 bases: TGTGCCAGCAGGTCGGGACTCTTATACGAGCAGTACTTC.

This sequence joins TRBV2 and TRBJ2-2; 9 positions match TRBD2. The CDR3 length is 16 residues. The V gene end was trimmed by 1 base and the J gene end by 5 bases; junction bases not matched to a gene: 5. The V gene's germline CDR1 is SNHLY and CDR2 FYNNEI. The CDR3 region is CASSEGLAGVTGELFF. CDR3 coding DNA: TGTGCCAGCAGTGAAGGGTTAGCGGGAGTGACCGGGGAGCTGTTTTTT.

The chain is built from TRBV5-1 and TRBJ2-5; 14 nucleotides agree with TRBD2. The CDR3 covers 17 residues. The V segment lost 4 bases and the J segment 5 bases; nucleotides outside the gene matches: 10. Germline V gene lookup returns CDR1 SGHRS and CDR2 YFSETQ. The chain's CDR3 is CASSLAGLAGVWETQYF. DNA for the CDR3: TGCGCCAGCAGCCTAGCGGGACTAGCGGGGGTTTGGGAGACCCAGTACTTC.

This clone was counted only a few times. This sequence joins TRBV27 and TRBJ2-7; D tentatively reads TRBD1 or TRBD2 (8 bases each). The CDR3 consists of 18 residues. Looked up from germline, CDR1 is MNHEY and CDR2 is SMNVEV (reference sequence). With 6 bases removed from V and 3 bases from J, the gap between germline ends came to 27 bases. CDR3 protein: CASSVRGTGSGSLYEQYF. CDR3 in DNA: TGTGCCAGCAGCGTACGAGGGACAGGCAGCGGGAGTCTCTACGAGCAGTACTTC.

The chain couples TRBV2 to TRBJ1-2; D is unclear. Germline lookup yields CDR1 SNHLY and CDR2 FYNNEI. Trimming stripped 8 bases from V and 3 bases from J, with 13 bases between. This CDR3 has 13 residues. The CDR3 region has the DNA TGTGCCAGCGGTGTTGGACTGGACTATGGCTACACCTTC. Translation: CASGVGLDYGYTF.